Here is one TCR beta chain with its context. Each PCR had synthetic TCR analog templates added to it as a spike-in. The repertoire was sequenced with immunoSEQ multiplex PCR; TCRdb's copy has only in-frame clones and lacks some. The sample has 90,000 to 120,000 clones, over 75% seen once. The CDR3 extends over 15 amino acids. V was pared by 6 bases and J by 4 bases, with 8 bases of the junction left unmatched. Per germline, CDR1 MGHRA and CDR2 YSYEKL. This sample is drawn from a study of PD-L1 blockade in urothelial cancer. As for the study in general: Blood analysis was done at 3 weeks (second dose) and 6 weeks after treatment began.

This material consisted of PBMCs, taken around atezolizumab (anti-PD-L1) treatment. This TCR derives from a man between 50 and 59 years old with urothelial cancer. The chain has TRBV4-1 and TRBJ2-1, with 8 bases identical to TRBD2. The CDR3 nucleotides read TGCGCCAGCAGGAGAGAACTAGCGGAATACAATGAGCAGTTCTTC. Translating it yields CASRRELAEYNEQFF.